The T cell receptor beta chain under discussion was sequenced for a study of blood T cell repertoires in COVID-19. Some clones are missing from TCRdb's copy, which holds only in-frame ones; the method was immunoSEQ multiplex PCR. The table lists 310,000 or so clones, roughly 87% of them singletons. The study drew participants aged about 18 to 90 years from approximately 25 US areas. Cohort 3 donors were reported recovered after two negative PCRs, clearance, or symptom resolution. There are 14 residues in the CDR3. Germline CDR1 reads MNHEY; CDR2 reads SVGAGI. With 2 bases clipped from V and 10 bases from J, the junction kept 9 bases outside the gene matches.

The sequenced sample was PBMCs or T cells enriched from blood (not recorded which). The sequence was collected from a woman under 30 who had recovered from COVID-19. V and J are TRBV6-5 and TRBJ1-2, with TRBD1 matching 8 bases. The CDR3 loop is CASSYQGASRAYTF. CDR3 coding DNA: TGTGCCAGCAGTTACCAGGGGGCTTCAAGAGCCTACACCTTC.